The entry below gives a single TCR beta chain sequence along with its context. In the original processing: Researchers report that nucleated cell counts were estimated from reference gene primer amplification. Measured with immunoSEQ multiplex PCR; TCRdb has only the in-frame clones, and not every one. The DNA was the basis for D and trimming; V, J and clone size are from that table. Altogether 160,000 or so clones are present, 70% to 90% being singletons, with the ten largest covering under 4.5%. This entry comes from a study of blood T cell repertoires in COVID-19. Turning to the study itself: COVID-19 samples, acute and convalescent, were from the United States, Italy and Spain. PBMCs, B-cell-depleted T cells, or T cells provided the cDNA or gDNA that made up the material.

The germline V gene encodes CDR1 MGHRA and CDR2 YSYEKL. Trimming removed 2 bases from V and 0 bases from J, with 13 bases in between. CDR3 length: 16 amino acids. This receptor was identified in a woman aged 70-85 years with acute or convalescent COVID-19. The sequencing sample was made of peripheral blood. The chain uses TRBV4-1 and TRBJ1-1, with D possibly matching TRBD1 (6 bases). The CDR3 region has the DNA TGCGCCAGCAGCCAAATACAGGGAAGCATGAACACTGAAGCTTTCTTT. Translated, it gives CASSQIQGSMNTEAFF.